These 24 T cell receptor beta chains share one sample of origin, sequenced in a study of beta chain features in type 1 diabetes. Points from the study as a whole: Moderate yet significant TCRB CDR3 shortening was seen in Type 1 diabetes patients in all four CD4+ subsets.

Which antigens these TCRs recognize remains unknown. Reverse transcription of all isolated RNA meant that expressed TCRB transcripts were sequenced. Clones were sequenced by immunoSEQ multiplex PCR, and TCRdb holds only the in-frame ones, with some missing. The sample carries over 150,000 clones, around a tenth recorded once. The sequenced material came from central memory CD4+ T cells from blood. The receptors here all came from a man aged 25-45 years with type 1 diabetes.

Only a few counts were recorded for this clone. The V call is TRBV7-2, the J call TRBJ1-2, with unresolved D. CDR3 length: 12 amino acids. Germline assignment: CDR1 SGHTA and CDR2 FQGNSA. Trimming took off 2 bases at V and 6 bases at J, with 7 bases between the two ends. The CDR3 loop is CASSLLAHGYTF. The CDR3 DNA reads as TGTGCCAGCAGCTTACTGGCACATGGCTACACCTTC.

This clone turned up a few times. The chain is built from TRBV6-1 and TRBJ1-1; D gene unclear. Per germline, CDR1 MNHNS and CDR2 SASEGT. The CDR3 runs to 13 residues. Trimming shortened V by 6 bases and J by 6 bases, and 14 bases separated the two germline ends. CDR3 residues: CASSISLRAEAFF. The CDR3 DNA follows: TGTGCCAGCAGCATCAGTCTGCGGGCTGAAGCTTTCTTT.

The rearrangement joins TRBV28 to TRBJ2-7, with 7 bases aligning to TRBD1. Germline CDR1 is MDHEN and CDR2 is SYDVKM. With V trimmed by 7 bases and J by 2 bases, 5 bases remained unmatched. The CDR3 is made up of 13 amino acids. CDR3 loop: CASTEDRAYEQYF. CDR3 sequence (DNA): TGTGCCAGCACCGAAGACAGGGCCTACGAGCAGTACTTC.

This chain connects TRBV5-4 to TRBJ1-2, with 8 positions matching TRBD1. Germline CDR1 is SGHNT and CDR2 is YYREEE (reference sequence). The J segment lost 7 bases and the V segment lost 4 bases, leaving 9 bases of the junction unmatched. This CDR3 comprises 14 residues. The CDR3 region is CASSPGDRRGGYTF. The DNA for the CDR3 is TGTGCCAGCAGCCCCGGGGACAGGAGGGGTGGCTACACCTTC.

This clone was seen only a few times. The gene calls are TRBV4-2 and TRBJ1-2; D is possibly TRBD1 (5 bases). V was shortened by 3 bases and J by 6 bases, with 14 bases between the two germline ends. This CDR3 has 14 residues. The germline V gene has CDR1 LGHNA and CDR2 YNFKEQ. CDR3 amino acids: CASSHRDGGDGYTF. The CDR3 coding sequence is TGTGCCAGCAGCCACCGGGACGGGGGGGATGGCTACACCTTC.

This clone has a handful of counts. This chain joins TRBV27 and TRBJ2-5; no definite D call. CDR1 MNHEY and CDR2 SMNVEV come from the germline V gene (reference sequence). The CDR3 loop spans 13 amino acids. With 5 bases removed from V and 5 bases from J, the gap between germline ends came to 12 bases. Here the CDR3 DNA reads TGTGCCAGCAGTGTCCGGGTTCGGGAGACCCAGTACTTC. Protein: CASSVRVRETQYF.

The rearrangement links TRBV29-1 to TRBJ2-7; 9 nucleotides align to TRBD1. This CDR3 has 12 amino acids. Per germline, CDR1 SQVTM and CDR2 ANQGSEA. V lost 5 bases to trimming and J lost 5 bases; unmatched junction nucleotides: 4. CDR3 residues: CSVHRGHNEQYF. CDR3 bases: TGCAGCGTTCACAGGGGGCACAACGAGCAGTACTTC.

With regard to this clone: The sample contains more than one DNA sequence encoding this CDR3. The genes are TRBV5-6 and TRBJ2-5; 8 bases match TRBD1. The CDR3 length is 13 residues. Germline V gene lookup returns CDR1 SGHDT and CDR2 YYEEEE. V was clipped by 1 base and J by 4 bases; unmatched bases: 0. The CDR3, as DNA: TGTGCCAGCAGCTTGCAGGGGGCAGAGACCCAGTACTTC. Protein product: CASSLQGAETQYF.

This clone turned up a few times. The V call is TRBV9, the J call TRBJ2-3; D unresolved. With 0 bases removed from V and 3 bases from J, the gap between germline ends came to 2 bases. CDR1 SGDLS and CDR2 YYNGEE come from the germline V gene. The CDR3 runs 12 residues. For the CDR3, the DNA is TGTGCCAGCAGCGTAGCGACAGATACGCAGTATTTT. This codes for CASSVATDTQYF.

In nucleotides, the CDR3 is TGTGCCAGCAGCTTAGCCACTAGCGGCAGATCCTACGAGCAGTACTTC. It translates to CASSLATSGRSYEQYF. The chain carries TRBV7-9 and TRBJ2-7, with 8 positions matching TRBD2. The V segment lost 0 bases and the J segment 1 base; nucleotides outside the gene matches: 5. Germline assignment: CDR1 SEHNR and CDR2 FQNEAQ (reference sequence). The length of the CDR3 is 16 residues. The full variable domain, completed using reference TRBV7-9 and TRBJ2-7, is DTGVSQNPRHKITKRGQNVTFRCDPISEHNRLYWYRQTLGQGPEFLTYFQNEAQLEKSRLLSDRFSAERPKGSFSTLEIQRTEQGDSAMYLCASSLATSGRSYEQYFGPGTRLTVT.

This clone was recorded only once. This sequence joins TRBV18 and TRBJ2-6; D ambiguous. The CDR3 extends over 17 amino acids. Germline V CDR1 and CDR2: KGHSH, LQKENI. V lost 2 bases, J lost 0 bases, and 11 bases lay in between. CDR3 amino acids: CASSPRSPNSGANVLTF. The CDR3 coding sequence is TGTGCCAGCTCACCAAGGAGTCCCAACTCTGGGGCCAACGTCCTGACTTTC.

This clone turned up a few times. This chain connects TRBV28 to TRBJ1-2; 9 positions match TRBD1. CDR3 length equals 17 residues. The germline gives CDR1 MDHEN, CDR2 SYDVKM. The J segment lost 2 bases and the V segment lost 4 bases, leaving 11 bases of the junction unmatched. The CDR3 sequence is CASSSQTGTGSNYGYTF. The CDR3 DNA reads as TGTGCCAGCAGTTCACAAACTGGGACAGGGAGCAACTATGGCTACACCTTC.

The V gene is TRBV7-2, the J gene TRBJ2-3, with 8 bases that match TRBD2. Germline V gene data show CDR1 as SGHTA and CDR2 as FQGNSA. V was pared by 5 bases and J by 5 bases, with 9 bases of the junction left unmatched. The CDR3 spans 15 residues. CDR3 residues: CASSHPGLGGDTQYF. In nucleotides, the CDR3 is TGTGCCAGCAGCCATCCGGGACTAGGGGGAGATACGCAGTATTTT.

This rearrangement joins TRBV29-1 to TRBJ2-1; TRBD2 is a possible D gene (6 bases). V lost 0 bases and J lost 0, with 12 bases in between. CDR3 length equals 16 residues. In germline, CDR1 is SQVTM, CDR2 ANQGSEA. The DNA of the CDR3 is TGCAGCGTTGAAGACGGGGACGGGGGCTCCTACAATGAGCAGTTCTTC. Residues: CSVEDGDGGSYNEQFF.

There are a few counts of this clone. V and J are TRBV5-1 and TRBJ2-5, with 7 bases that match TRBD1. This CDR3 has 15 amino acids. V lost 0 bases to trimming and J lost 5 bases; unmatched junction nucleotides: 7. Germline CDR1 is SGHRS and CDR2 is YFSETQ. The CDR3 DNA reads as TGCGCCAGCAGCTTGGCCCTGACAGGGCCTGAGACCCAGTACTTC. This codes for CASSLALTGPETQYF.

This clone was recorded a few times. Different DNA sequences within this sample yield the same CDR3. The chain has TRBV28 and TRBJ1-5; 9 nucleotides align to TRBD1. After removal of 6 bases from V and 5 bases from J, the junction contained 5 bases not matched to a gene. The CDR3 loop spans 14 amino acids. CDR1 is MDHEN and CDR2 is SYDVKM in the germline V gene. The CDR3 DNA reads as TGTGCCAGCAGATCCGGGACAGGGTATCAGCCCCAGCATTTT. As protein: CASRSGTGYQPQHF.

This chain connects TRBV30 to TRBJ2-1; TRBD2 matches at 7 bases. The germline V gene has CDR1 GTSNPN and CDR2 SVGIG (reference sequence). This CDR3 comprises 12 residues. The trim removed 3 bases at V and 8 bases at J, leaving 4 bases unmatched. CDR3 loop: CAWSGLVYEQFF. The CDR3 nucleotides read TGTGCCTGGAGCGGACTAGTGTATGAGCAGTTCTTC.

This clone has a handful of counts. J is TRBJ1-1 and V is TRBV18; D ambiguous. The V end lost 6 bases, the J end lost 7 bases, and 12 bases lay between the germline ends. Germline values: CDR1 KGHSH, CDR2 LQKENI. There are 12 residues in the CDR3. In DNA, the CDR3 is TGTGCCAGCTCGCCCGGGAGGCTTGAAGCTTTCTTT. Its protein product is CASSPGRLEAFF.

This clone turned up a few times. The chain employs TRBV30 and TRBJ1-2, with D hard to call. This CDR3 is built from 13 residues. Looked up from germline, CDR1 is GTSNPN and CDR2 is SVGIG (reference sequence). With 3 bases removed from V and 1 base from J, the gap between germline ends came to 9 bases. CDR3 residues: CAWRSYINYGYTF. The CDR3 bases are TGTGCCTGGAGATCGTATATTAACTATGGCTACACCTTC.

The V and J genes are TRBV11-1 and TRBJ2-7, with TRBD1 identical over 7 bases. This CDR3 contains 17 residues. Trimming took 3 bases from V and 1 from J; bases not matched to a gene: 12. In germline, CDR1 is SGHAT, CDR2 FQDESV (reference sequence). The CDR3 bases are TGTGCCAGCAGCTTGTCTCGGGGCGCAGGGGGATCCTACGAGCAGTACTTC. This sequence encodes CASSLSRGAGGSYEQYF.

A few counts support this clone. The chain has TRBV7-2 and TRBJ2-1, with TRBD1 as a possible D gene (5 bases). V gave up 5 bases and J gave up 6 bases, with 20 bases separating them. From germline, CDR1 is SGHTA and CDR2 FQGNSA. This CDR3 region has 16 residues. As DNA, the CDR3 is TGTGCCAGCAGCCGAGATATTGGGGCATTCGGCAATGAGCAGTTCTTC. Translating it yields CASSRDIGAFGNEQFF. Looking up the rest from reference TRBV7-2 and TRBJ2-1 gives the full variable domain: GAGVSQSPSNKVTEKGKDVELRCDPISGHTALYWYRQSLGQGLEFLIYFQGNSAPDKSGLPSDRFSAERTGGSVSTLTIQRTQQEDSAVYLCASSRDIGAFGNEQFFGPGTRLTVL.

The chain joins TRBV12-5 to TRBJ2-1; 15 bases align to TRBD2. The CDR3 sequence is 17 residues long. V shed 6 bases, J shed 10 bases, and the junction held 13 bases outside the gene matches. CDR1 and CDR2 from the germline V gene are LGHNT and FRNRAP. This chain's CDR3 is CASGSGTSGRWGDEQFF. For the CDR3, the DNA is TGTGCTAGTGGCTCCGGGACTAGCGGGAGGTGGGGAGACGAGCAGTTCTTC.

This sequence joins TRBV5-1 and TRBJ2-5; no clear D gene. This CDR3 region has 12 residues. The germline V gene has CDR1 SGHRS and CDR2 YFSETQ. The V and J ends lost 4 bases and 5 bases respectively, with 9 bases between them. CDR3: CASSPQFETQYF. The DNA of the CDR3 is TGCGCCAGCAGCCCCCAGTTCGAGACCCAGTACTTC.

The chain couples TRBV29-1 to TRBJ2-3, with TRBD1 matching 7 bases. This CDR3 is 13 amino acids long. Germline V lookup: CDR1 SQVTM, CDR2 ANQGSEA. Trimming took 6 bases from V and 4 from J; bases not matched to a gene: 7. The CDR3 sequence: CSVRTGWADTQYF. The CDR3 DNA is TGCAGCGTGCGGACAGGATGGGCAGATACGCAGTATTTT.